Listed below are T cell receptor beta chains from one sample, sequenced in a study of blood T cell repertoires in COVID-19. Measured with immunoSEQ multiplex PCR; TCRdb has only the in-frame clones, and not every one. The repertoire holds roughly 500,000 clones, with around nine tenths as singletons. Sequenced input: PBMCs or T cells enriched from blood (not recorded which). The receptors come from a woman in her 40s who had recovered from COVID-19. CDR3s include the opening cysteine and the closing phenylalanine or tryptophan. A D gene is named only where the DNA matches it firmly. The size of a clone is reported for some rows only, either as once, few or many, or as a class for expanded clones.

TRBJ2-7 | - | - | TRBV6-2/TRBV6-3 | TGTGCCAGCAGTTACAGTGGCGGGAAGGGACCGTACTTC | CASSYSGGKGPYF
TRBJ2-3 | TRBD2 | - | TRBV7-2 | TGTGCCAGCAGCTTAGTGCCTAGCGGGAGAAGGGATACGCAGTATTTT | CASSLVPSGRRDTQYF
TRBJ2-6 | TRBD2 | - | TRBV27 | TGTGCCAGCAGTTTATGGGCCCCGGGACTAGCGGGAGGGAACTCTGGGGCCAACGTCCTGACTTTC | CASSLWAPGLAGGNSGANVLTF
TRBJ1-2 | TRBD1 | - | TRBV30 | TGTGCCTCCAAGACAGGGGAGTACTATGGCTACACCTTC | CASKTGEYYGYTF
TRBJ1-5 | TRBD1 | - | TRBV2 | TGTGCCAGCAGTGAAGGTTGGGACAGCCTTTATAGCAATCAGCCCCAGCATTTT | CASSEGWDSLYSNQPQHF
TRBJ2-1 | TRBD1 | - | TRBV7-2 | TGTGCCAGCAGCTCCCCTAGGACAGGGGCACGGGGTAATGAGCAGTTCTTC | CASSSPRTGARGNEQFF
TRBJ2-4 | TRBD2 | - | TRBV4-2 | TGTGCCAGCAGCCCGACACTAAGCCACGCGGGACTAGCGGGAGCCAAAAACATTCAGTACTTC | CASSPTLSHAGLAGAKNIQYF
TRBJ2-7 | TRBD1 | - | TRBV15 | TGTGCCACAAGGGACAGTTCCTACGAGCAGTACTTC | CATRDSSYEQYF
TRBJ2-7 | - | once | TRBV6-5 | TGTGCCAGCAGACCTCAGGGGAAAAACTACGAGCAGTACTTC | CASRPQGKNYEQYF
TRBJ2-2 | TRBD1 | - | TRBV2 | TGTGCCAGCAGTGACCGGACAGGGATCACCGGGGAGCTGTTTTTT | CASSDRTGITGELFF
TRBJ2-2 | - | once | TRBV12-3/TRBV12-4 | TGTGCCAGCAGTTTAAGCCGGGAGCTGTTTTTT | CASSLSRELFF
TRBJ1-2 | TRBD1 | - | TRBV14 | TGTGCCAGCAGCCCCCCGGACAGGGCTTACTATGGCTACACCTTC | CASSPPDRAYYGYTF
TRBJ2-3 | - | once | TRBV10-1 | TGCGCCAGCAGTGAGTCGAATTCCGGGGTAGATACGCAGTATTTT | CASSESNSGVDTQYF
TRBJ1-1 | TRBD1 | - | TRBV9 | TGTGCCAGCAGCGTAGGACAGGGGGTGAACACTGAAGCTTTCTTT | CASSVGQGVNTEAFF
TRBJ1-2 | TRBD1 | - | TRBV7-6 | TGTGCCAGCAGCTTAGTGCAGGGGGATGGCTACACCTTC | CASSLVQGDGYTF
TRBJ2-7 | - | - | TRBV6-5 | TGTGCCGCCACCTCTAGCAGCTCCTACGAGCAGTACTTC | CAATSSSSYEQYF
TRBJ2-7 | - | - | TRBV24-1 | TGTGCCACCGAGGGATATGGGGACGAGCAGTACTTC | CATEGYGDEQYF
TRBJ1-1 | TRBD1 | - | TRBV10-3 | TGTGCCATCAGAGGGGGCGGGGAAACGAACACTGAAGCTTTCTTT | CAIRGGGETNTEAFF
TRBJ1-5 | - | - | TRBV2 | TGTGCCAGCAGTGAAGAAACAGGATCGCCCCAGCATTTT | CASSEETGSPQHF
TRBJ2-7 | - | once | TRBV5-1 | TGCGCCAGCACCCCCTCGGGGGTTCAATACGAGCAGTACTTC | CASTPSGVQYEQYF
TRBJ2-2 | - | - | TRBV24-1 | TGTGCCACCAGTGATTCGGCGAACACCGGGGAGCTGTTTTTT | CATSDSANTGELFF
TRBJ2-1 | TRBD1 | - | TRBV7-6 | TGTGCCAGCAGTCGGCCGGGACAGGGCGTTAATGAGCAGTTCTTC | CASSRPGQGVNEQFF
TRBJ2-1 | - | - | TRBV5-1 | TGCGCCAGCAGCCCGGGACTCCCCTCTCTCCGGGTAGAACAATATGAGCAGTTCTTC | CASSPGLPSLRVEQYEQFF
TRBJ2-2 | - | - | TRBV9 | TGTGCCAGCAGCGTACCGGGGTATAGCAACGTCGGGGAGCTGTTTTTT | CASSVPGYSNVGELFF
TRBJ1-1 | - | - | TRBV18 | TGTGCCAGCTCGCCGACAAAGTTGAACACTGAAGCTTTCTTT | CASSPTKLNTEAFF
TRBJ2-2 | TRBD1 | - | TRBV5-1 | TGCGCCAGCAGCCTTCTGGACAGGGTCGGAACCGGGGAGCTGTTTTTT | CASSLLDRVGTGELFF
TRBJ1-6 | - | - | TRBV9 | TGTGCCAGCAGCCCTGGGGGCAGCATCTATAATTCACCCCTCCACTTT | CASSPGGSIYNSPLHF
TRBJ2-7 | TRBD2 | - | TRBV18 | TGTGCCAGCTCACCACTTGGACTAGCAAGATACGAGCAGTACTTC | CASSPLGLARYEQYF
TRBJ1-2 | - | once | TRBV6-2/TRBV6-3 | TGTGCCAGCAGCAGTTTCGGGGGTAGTAACTATGGCTACACCTTC | CASSSFGGSNYGYTF
TRBJ1-1 | TRBD1 | - | TRBV5-4 | TGTGCCAGCAGCTTGGCTGGGACAGTTAGGATGAACACTGAAGCTTTCTTT | CASSLAGTVRMNTEAFF
TRBJ2-7 | TRBD1 | - | TRBV28 | TGTGCCAGCAGTTTACCACTTAGCCGGGACAGGACATCCTACGAGCAGTACTTC | CASSLPLSRDRTSYEQYF
TRBJ2-7 | - | - | TRBV3-1/TRBV3-2 | TGTGCCAGCAGCCCGGGGGGCATCTCCTACGAGCAGTACTTC | CASSPGGISYEQYF
TRBJ2-1 | TRBD2 | - | TRBV10-3 | TGTGCCATCAGAAGGACTAGCGGGACATACAATGAGCAGTTCTTC | CAIRRTSGTYNEQFF
TRBJ2-3 | TRBD2 | - | TRBV4-3 | TGCGCCAGCAGCCAAATAGCGGGAGGATCGGATACGCAGTATTTT | CASSQIAGGSDTQYF
TRBJ2-7 | TRBD1 | - | TRBV7-2 | TGTGCCAGCAGCTTAGCGGCAGGGGGAGCCTACGAGCAGTACTTC | CASSLAAGGAYEQYF
TRBJ1-1 | - | - | TRBV5-1 | TGCGCCAGCAGCCCCGACAGGCCCACTGAAGCTTTCTTT | CASSPDRPTEAFF
TRBJ1-1 | - | - | TRBV30 | TGTGCCTTTCGCGGACTGGCGGGCACTGAAGCTTTCTTT | CAFRGLAGTEAFF
TRBJ2-2 | TRBD1 | few | TRBV4-3 | TGCGCCAGCAGCCATACAGACAGGGCGACCGGGGAGCTGTTTTTT | CASSHTDRATGELFF
TRBJ2-1 | TRBD2 | - | TRBV7-9 | TGTGCCAGCAGCTTAGGGCGGGAGGCCCACAATGAGCAGTTCTTC | CASSLGREAHNEQFF
TRBJ1-1 | - | - | TRBV19 | TGTGCCAGTAGTATGCGGGGTGTGTTGGCTTTCTTT | CASSMRGVLAFF
TRBJ1-1 | TRBD1 | - | TRBV4-1 | TGCGCCAGCGGGGACAGCCAGAACACTGAAGCTTTCTTT | CASGDSQNTEAFF
TRBJ1-2 | TRBD1 | - | TRBV6-5 | TGTGCCAGCAGTTACCGGACAGGGAGAGGCTACACCTTC | CASSYRTGRGYTF
TRBJ2-4 | TRBD2 | - | TRBV28 | TGTGCCAGCAGTTTTCTGGGACTAGCGGGAGGAACGTTACTAGCCAAAAACATTCAGTACTTC | CASSFLGLAGGTLLAKNIQYF
TRBJ1-2 | - | - | TRBV5-1 | TGCGCCAGCAGCCCGTCGGCAGGGCGCTATGGCTACACCTTC | CASSPSAGRYGYTF
TRBJ2-7 | - | - | TRBV3-1/TRBV3-2 | TGTGCCAGCAGGGAGGGGGGGACCTACGAGCAGTACTTC | CASREGGTYEQYF
TRBJ2-3 | - | once | TRBV5-1 | TGCGCCAGCAGCTTGGCCGGTCCAGGAACAGATACGCAGTATTTT | CASSLAGPGTDTQYF
TRBJ2-7 | TRBD1 | once | TRBV5-1 | TGCGCCAGCAGCCCCGGGACAGGGGGAGTCGAGCAGTACTTC | CASSPGTGGVEQYF
TRBJ1-3 | - | - | TRBV18 | TGTGCCAGCTCACCAAGTCAGGTTCGCTCTGGAAACACCATATATTTT | CASSPSQVRSGNTIYF
TRBJ2-7 | - | - | TRBV9 | TGTGCCAGCAGTCCCGACTGGTCTAGCGCATCCTACGAGCAGTACTTC | CASSPDWSSASYEQYF
TRBJ2-1 | TRBD2 | - | TRBV19 | TGTGCCAGTAAGACCACTAGCGGGAGTAGGAATGAGCAGTTCTTC | CASKTTSGSRNEQFF
TRBJ1-1 | - | - | TRBV2 | TGTGCCAGCAGTTACCGGGACATGGCTTTCTTT | CASSYRDMAFF
TRBJ2-7 | TRBD2 | - | TRBV2 | TGTGCCAGCAGCGGCGGACTAGCGCAAGAGCAGTACTTC | CASSGGLAQEQYF
TRBJ2-1 | - | - | TRBV24-1 | TGTGCCACCAGTGACATCAGGGGTAATGAGCAGTTCTTC | CATSDIRGNEQFF
TRBJ1-2 | - | - | TRBV3-1/TRBV3-2 | TGTGCCAGCAGCCGAAATGGGGCAGATTATGGCTACACCTTC | CASSRNGADYGYTF
TRBJ2-3 | TRBD2 | - | TRBV10-2 | TGCGCCAGCAGTGAGGGACTAGCGGCTAGCACAGATACGCAGTATTTT | CASSEGLAASTDTQYF
TRBJ2-3 | TRBD2 | - | TRBV27 | TGTGCCAGCAGTTTGCGCGGAATAGCGGGAGGGAGTACAGATACGCAGTATTTT | CASSLRGIAGGSTDTQYF
TRBJ1-4 | - | - | TRBV7-2 | TGTGCCAGCAGCTCTCAAACAGGGAGGGATGAAAAACTGTTTTTT | CASSSQTGRDEKLFF
TRBJ1-6 | - | - | TRBV5-4 | TGTGCCAGCAGCTTTCACACAGGAACTTCACCCCTCCACTTT | CASSFHTGTSPLHF
TRBJ2-1 | TRBD2 | - | TRBV10-2 | TGCGCCAGCAGTGAGCCGGGAGGGTGGGCAGATGAGCAGTTCTTC | CASSEPGGWADEQFF